Listed below are T cell receptor beta chains from one sample, sequenced in a study of beta chain features in type 1 diabetes. The method was immunoSEQ multiplex PCR; TCRdb's version includes in-frame clones alone and lacks a portion of them. The sample lists 970,000 or so clones, roughly a sixth occurring once. Source material: naive CD4+ T cells from blood. These receptor sequences come from a woman under 30 in good health. Each CDR3 is given with its conserved first and last residue. The order of the fields is J gene, V gene, D gene, clone size, CDR3 length, CDR3 protein, CDR3 DNA. A D gene is named only where the DNA matches it firmly. Some rows mark clone size as missing; the rest say once, few, many or name a class of expanded clone.

j_gene: TRBJ2-7
v_gene: TRBV11-2
d_gene: TRBD2
abundance: few
len: 18
CDR3aa: CASSSPLAGGLRTYEQYF
CDR3nt: TGTGCCAGCAGCTCCCCTTTAGCGGGAGGACTGCGAACATACGAGCAGTACTTC

j_gene: TRBJ1-5
v_gene: TRBV5-6
d_gene: .
abundance: few
len: 14
CDR3aa: CASSPAPGEQPQHF
CDR3nt: TGTGCCAGCAGCCCGGCGCCCGGGGAGCAGCCCCAGCATTTT

j_gene: TRBJ2-2
v_gene: TRBV7-9
d_gene: .
abundance: .
len: 15
CDR3aa: CASSLSGWAPGELFF
CDR3nt: TGTGCCAGCAGCTTGTCGGGTTGGGCCCCCGGGGAGCTGTTTTTT

j_gene: TRBJ2-1
v_gene: TRBV11-3
d_gene: .
abundance: .
len: 15
CDR3aa: CASSLQGSSYNEQFF
CDR3nt: TGTGCCAGCAGCTTACAGGGTTCCTCCTACAATGAGCAGTTCTTC

j_gene: TRBJ2-3
v_gene: TRBV29-1
d_gene: .
abundance: .
len: 13
CDR3aa: CSVGVRSTDTQYF
CDR3nt: TGCAGCGTTGGGGTGAGATCCACAGATACGCAGTATTTT

j_gene: TRBJ2-2
v_gene: TRBV7-2
d_gene: TRBD2
abundance: .
len: 16
CDR3aa: CASSLVGTSGTGELFF
CDR3nt: TGTGCCAGCAGCTTAGTGGGGACTAGCGGGACCGGGGAGCTGTTTTTT

j_gene: TRBJ1-2
v_gene: TRBV6-4
d_gene: .
abundance: few
len: 12
CDR3aa: CARPPFFYGYTF
CDR3nt: TGTGCCAGGCCGCCGTTCTTCTATGGCTACACCTTC

j_gene: TRBJ2-1
v_gene: TRBV7-3
d_gene: .
abundance: once
len: 15
CDR3aa: CASSLNKRRHNEQFF
CDR3nt: TGTGCCAGCAGCTTAAACAAGAGGAGGCACAATGAGCAGTTCTTC

j_gene: TRBJ2-3
v_gene: TRBV27
d_gene: TRBD2
abundance: .
len: 16
CDR3aa: CASARELAGPTDTQYF
CDR3nt: TGTGCCAGCGCTCGTGAACTAGCGGGGCCCACAGATACGCAGTATTTT

j_gene: TRBJ2-1
v_gene: TRBV10-3
d_gene: TRBD1
abundance: .
len: 15
CDR3aa: CAISSGQGLYNEQFF
CDR3nt: TGTGCCATCAGCTCGGGACAGGGTTTGTACAATGAGCAGTTCTTC

j_gene: TRBJ2-3
v_gene: TRBV7-8
d_gene: TRBD2
abundance: few
len: 18
CDR3aa: CASIKTSGSFLSSDTQYF
CDR3nt: TGTGCCAGCATCAAGACTAGCGGGAGCTTTCTTTCCTCAGATACGCAGTATTTT

j_gene: TRBJ2-7
v_gene: TRBV5-1
d_gene: .
abundance: .
len: 14
CDR3aa: CASSLVPGGNEQYF
CDR3nt: TGCGCCAGCAGCTTGGTTCCAGGAGGGAATGAGCAGTACTTC

j_gene: TRBJ2-1
v_gene: TRBV5-1
d_gene: .
abundance: .
len: 14
CDR3aa: CASSQPWGDNEQFF
CDR3nt: TGCGCCAGCAGCCAGCCGTGGGGGGACAATGAGCAGTTCTTC

j_gene: TRBJ2-1
v_gene: TRBV5-1
d_gene: TRBD2
abundance: .
len: 17
CDR3aa: CASSFLLAGEKYNEQFF
CDR3nt: TGCGCCAGCAGCTTCCTACTAGCGGGAGAGAAATACAATGAGCAGTTCTTC

j_gene: TRBJ2-1
v_gene: TRBV9
d_gene: .
abundance: few
len: 13
CDR3aa: CASSVGQNNEQFF
CDR3nt: TGTGCCAGCAGCGTAGGACAAAACAATGAGCAGTTCTTC

j_gene: TRBJ2-2
v_gene: TRBV4-3
d_gene: TRBD2
abundance: .
len: 14
CDR3aa: CASRGLAGTGELFF
CDR3nt: TGCGCCAGCAGGGGACTAGCGGGTACCGGGGAGCTGTTTTTT

j_gene: TRBJ1-2
v_gene: TRBV7-9
d_gene: .
abundance: .
len: 15
CDR3aa: CASSLWDNSNYGYTF
CDR3nt: TGTGCCAGCAGCTTGTGGGACAACAGTAACTATGGCTACACCTTC

j_gene: TRBJ2-3
v_gene: TRBV28
d_gene: .
abundance: .
len: 14
CDR3aa: CASSALSRTDTQYF
CDR3nt: TGTGCCAGCAGCGCCCTCAGCCGCACAGATACGCAGTATTTT

j_gene: TRBJ2-1
v_gene: TRBV4-2
d_gene: TRBD2
abundance: few
len: 16
CDR3aa: CASTQRLTSGYNEQFF
CDR3nt: TGTGCCAGCACCCAACGTCTGACTAGCGGGTACAATGAGCAGTTCTTC

j_gene: TRBJ2-7
v_gene: TRBV4-2
d_gene: .
abundance: few
len: 12
CDR3aa: CASSQVRGEQYF
CDR3nt: TGTGCCAGCAGCCAGGTCAGGGGCGAGCAGTACTTC

j_gene: TRBJ2-5
v_gene: TRBV5-4
d_gene: .
abundance: .
len: 14
CDR3aa: CASSQVGQFETQYF
CDR3nt: TGTGCCAGCAGCCAAGTTGGACAGTTCGAGACCCAGTACTTC

j_gene: TRBJ1-5
v_gene: TRBV5-6
d_gene: TRBD1
abundance: .
len: 15
CDR3aa: CASSFRGTAAWPQHF
CDR3nt: TGTGCCAGCAGCTTTAGAGGGACAGCCGCCTGGCCCCAGCATTTT

j_gene: TRBJ2-1
v_gene: TRBV7-3
d_gene: .
abundance: few
len: 14
CDR3aa: CASSSRNGNNEQFF
CDR3nt: TGTGCCAGCAGCTCCAGGAACGGGAACAATGAGCAGTTCTTC

j_gene: TRBJ1-5
v_gene: TRBV5-6
d_gene: .
abundance: .
len: 14
CDR3aa: CASSQVYSNQPQHF
CDR3nt: TGTGCCAGCAGCCAGGTTTATAGCAATCAGCCCCAGCATTTT

j_gene: TRBJ2-7
v_gene: TRBV27
d_gene: TRBD2
abundance: .
len: 15
CDR3aa: CASRNLGLAANEQYF
CDR3nt: TGTGCCAGCAGGAACTTGGGACTAGCAGCGAACGAGCAGTACTTC

j_gene: TRBJ2-1
v_gene: TRBV5-4
d_gene: TRBD2
abundance: .
len: 16
CDR3aa: CASSPRTSATYNEQFF
CDR3nt: TGTGCCAGCAGCCCAAGGACTAGCGCTACATACAATGAGCAGTTCTTC

j_gene: TRBJ1-1
v_gene: TRBV18
d_gene: .
abundance: .
len: 17
CDR3aa: CASSPSEGFSMNTEAFF
CDR3nt: TGTGCCAGCTCACCGAGCGAGGGCTTTAGCATGAACACTGAAGCTTTCTTT

j_gene: TRBJ2-1
v_gene: TRBV5-1
d_gene: .
abundance: few
len: 16
CDR3aa: CASSLQADMGYNEQFF
CDR3nt: TGCGCCAGCAGCTTACAAGCGGACATGGGGTACAATGAGCAGTTCTTC

j_gene: TRBJ1-2
v_gene: TRBV28
d_gene: TRBD1
abundance: few
len: 15
CDR3aa: CARFLNDRAMDGYTF
CDR3nt: TGTGCCAGGTTCCTCAATGACAGGGCCATGGATGGCTACACCTTC

j_gene: TRBJ1-1
v_gene: TRBV7-8
d_gene: .
abundance: few
len: 12
CDR3aa: CASSYSGYEAFF
CDR3nt: TGTGCCAGCAGCTACTCGGGGTACGAAGCTTTCTTT

j_gene: TRBJ1-2
v_gene: TRBV14
d_gene: .
abundance: many
len: 15
CDR3aa: CASSSFVGANYGYTF
CDR3nt: TGTGCCAGCAGCTCCTTCGTGGGAGCTAACTATGGCTACACCTTC

j_gene: TRBJ2-2
v_gene: TRBV4-1
d_gene: TRBD1
abundance: few
len: 16
CDR3aa: CASSQDRDRATGELFF
CDR3nt: TGCGCCAGCAGCCAAGATCGGGACAGGGCGACCGGGGAGCTGTTTTTT

j_gene: TRBJ1-1
v_gene: TRBV28
d_gene: TRBD1
abundance: .
len: 14
CDR3aa: CASSPRGRGTEAFF
CDR3nt: TGTGCCAGCAGTCCCAGGGGGCGGGGGACTGAAGCTTTCTTT

j_gene: TRBJ2-7
v_gene: TRBV25-1
d_gene: .
abundance: few
len: 14
CDR3aa: CASSDPGASYEQYF
CDR3nt: TGTGCCAGCAGTGACCCAGGGGCCTCCTACGAGCAGTACTTC

j_gene: TRBJ2-1
v_gene: TRBV11-2
d_gene: .
abundance: .
len: 16
CDR3aa: CASSDQRGPSYNEQFF
CDR3nt: TGTGCCAGCAGCGACCAGAGGGGCCCTTCCTACAATGAGCAGTTCTTC

j_gene: TRBJ2-3
v_gene: TRBV7-2
d_gene: .
abundance: .
len: 16
CDR3aa: CASSLSRDPGTDTQYF
CDR3nt: TGTGCCAGCAGCTTGTCCAGGGACCCTGGGACAGATACGCAGTATTTT

j_gene: TRBJ2-2
v_gene: TRBV9
d_gene: TRBD1
abundance: few
len: 13
CDR3aa: CASSAQGGGELFF
CDR3nt: TGTGCCAGCAGCGCACAGGGGGGCGGGGAGCTGTTTTTT

j_gene: TRBJ2-7
v_gene: TRBV7-2
d_gene: .
abundance: few
len: 13
CDR3aa: CASSLGTGYEQYF
CDR3nt: TGTGCCAGCAGCTTAGGGACCGGATACGAGCAGTACTTC

j_gene: TRBJ2-7
v_gene: TRBV4-2
d_gene: .
abundance: few
len: 17
CDR3aa: CASSQAGVGQRAYEQYF
CDR3nt: TGTGCCAGCAGCCAGGCGGGAGTCGGACAGCGCGCCTACGAGCAGTACTTC

j_gene: TRBJ2-7
v_gene: TRBV15
d_gene: TRBD2
abundance: few
len: 16
CDR3aa: CATSRDAGTSIYEQYF
CDR3nt: TGTGCCACCAGCAGGGACGCCGGGACTAGCATTTACGAGCAGTACTTC

j_gene: TRBJ2-5
v_gene: TRBV7-7
d_gene: .
abundance: .
len: 14
CDR3aa: CASSFGGMVETQYF
CDR3nt: TGTGCTAGCAGCTTTGGGGGGATGGTGGAGACCCAGTACTTC

j_gene: TRBJ2-1
v_gene: TRBV27
d_gene: TRBD2
abundance: .
len: 18
CDR3aa: CASSLARTSGRSYNEQFF
CDR3nt: TGTGCCAGCAGTCTAGCCCGGACTAGCGGGAGGAGTTACAATGAGCAGTTCTTC

j_gene: TRBJ2-7
v_gene: TRBV23-1
d_gene: TRBD2
abundance: .
len: 17
CDR3aa: CASSQSGPTGLAGEQYF
CDR3nt: TGCGCCAGCAGTCAATCGGGCCCGACAGGACTAGCCGGCGAGCAGTACTTC

j_gene: TRBJ2-3
v_gene: TRBV14
d_gene: .
abundance: .
len: 18
CDR3aa: CASSPLAGRRPSTDTQYF
CDR3nt: TGTGCCAGCAGCCCCCTTGCAGGCAGGCGGCCTAGCACAGATACGCAGTATTTT

j_gene: TRBJ2-3
v_gene: TRBV5-4
d_gene: .
abundance: .
len: 16
CDR3aa: CASSLGSRLGTDTQYF
CDR3nt: TGTGCCAGCAGCCTCGGTTCTAGATTGGGCACAGATACGCAGTATTTT